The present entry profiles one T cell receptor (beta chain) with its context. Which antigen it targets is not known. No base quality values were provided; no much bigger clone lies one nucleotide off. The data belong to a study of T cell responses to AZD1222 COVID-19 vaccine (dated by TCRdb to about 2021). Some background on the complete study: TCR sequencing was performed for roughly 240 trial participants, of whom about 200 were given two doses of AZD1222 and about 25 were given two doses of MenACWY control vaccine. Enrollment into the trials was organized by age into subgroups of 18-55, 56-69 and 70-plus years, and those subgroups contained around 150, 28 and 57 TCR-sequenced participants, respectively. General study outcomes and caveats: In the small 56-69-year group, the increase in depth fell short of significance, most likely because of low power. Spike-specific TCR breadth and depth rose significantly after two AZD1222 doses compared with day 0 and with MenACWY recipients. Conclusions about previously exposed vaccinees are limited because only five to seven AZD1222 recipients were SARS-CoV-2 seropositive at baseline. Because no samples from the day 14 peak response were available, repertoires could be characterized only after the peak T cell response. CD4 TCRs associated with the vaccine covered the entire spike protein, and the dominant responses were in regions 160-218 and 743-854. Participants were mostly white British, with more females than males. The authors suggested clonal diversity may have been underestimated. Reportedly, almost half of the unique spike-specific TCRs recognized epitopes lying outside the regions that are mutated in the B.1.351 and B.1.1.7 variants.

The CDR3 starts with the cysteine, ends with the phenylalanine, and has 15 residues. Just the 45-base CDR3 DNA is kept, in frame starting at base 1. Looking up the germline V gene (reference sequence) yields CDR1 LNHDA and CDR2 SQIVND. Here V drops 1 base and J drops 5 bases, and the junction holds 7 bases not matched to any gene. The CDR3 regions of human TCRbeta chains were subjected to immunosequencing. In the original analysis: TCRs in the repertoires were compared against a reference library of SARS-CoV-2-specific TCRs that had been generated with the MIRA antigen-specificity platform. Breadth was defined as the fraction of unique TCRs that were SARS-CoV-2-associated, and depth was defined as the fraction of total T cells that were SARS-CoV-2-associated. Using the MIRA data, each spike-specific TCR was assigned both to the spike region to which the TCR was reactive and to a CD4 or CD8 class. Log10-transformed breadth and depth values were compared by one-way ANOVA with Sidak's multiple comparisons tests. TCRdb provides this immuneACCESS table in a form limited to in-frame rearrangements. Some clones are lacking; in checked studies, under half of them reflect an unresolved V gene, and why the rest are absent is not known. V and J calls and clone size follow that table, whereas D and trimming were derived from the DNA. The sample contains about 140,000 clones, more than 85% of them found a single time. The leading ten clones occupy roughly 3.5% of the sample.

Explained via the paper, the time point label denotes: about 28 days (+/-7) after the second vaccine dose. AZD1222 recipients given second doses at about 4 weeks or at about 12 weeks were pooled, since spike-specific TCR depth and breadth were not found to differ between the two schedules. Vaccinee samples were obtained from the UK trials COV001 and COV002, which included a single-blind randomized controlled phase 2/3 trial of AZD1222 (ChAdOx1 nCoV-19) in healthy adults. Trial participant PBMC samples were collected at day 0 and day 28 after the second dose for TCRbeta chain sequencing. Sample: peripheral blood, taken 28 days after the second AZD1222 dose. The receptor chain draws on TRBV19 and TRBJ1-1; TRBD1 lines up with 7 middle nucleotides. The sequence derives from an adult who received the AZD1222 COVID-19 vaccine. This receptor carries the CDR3 CASSIVKGARTEAFF. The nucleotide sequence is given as TGTGCCAGTAGTATAGTTAAGGGGGCGCGAACTGAAGCTTTCTTT.